These 26 T cell receptor beta chains came from one sample sequenced in a study of cytomegalovirus exposure and HLA in healthy donors. PCR involved 60 Vbeta and 13 Jbeta primers. Profiling relied on immunoSEQ multiplex PCR, and the TCRdb table lists in-frame clones only, not all of them. The top ten clones hold about 6.9% of a sample with more than 85,000 clones, around 85% of them seen once. Sequencing used PBMCs. The origin of the receptors is a man aged 30-40 years in good health and CMV-seropositive.

This chain connects TRBV2 to TRBJ1-1; TRBD1 aligns across 9 bases. Germline values: CDR1 SNHLY, CDR2 FYNNEI. V lost 6 bases, J lost 1 base, and 3 bases stayed unmatched. The length of the CDR3 is 14 residues. The CDR3 region is CASSGGQGNTEAFF. The CDR3 DNA follows: TGTGCCAGCAGCGGGGGACAGGGGAACACTGAAGCTTTCTTT. The full variable domain, completed using reference TRBV2 and TRBJ1-1, is EPEVTQTPSHQVTQMGQEVILRCVPISNHLYFYWYRQILGQKVEFLVSFYNNEISEKSEIFDDQFSVERPDGSNFTLKIRSTKLEDSAMYFCASSGGQGNTEAFFGQGTRLTVV.

This clone appeared a few times. The gene calls are TRBV15 and TRBJ2-7; D is unclear. Germline-derived CDR1 and CDR2 are LNHNV and YYDKDF (reference sequence). V was trimmed by 0 bases and J by 4 bases, leaving 7 bases between them. The CDR3 runs 13 residues. The CDR3 reads CATSRDRRYEQYF. In DNA, the CDR3 is TGTGCCACCAGCAGAGATCGGCGGTACGAGCAGTACTTC.

This chain uses TRBV2 with TRBJ2-3; 10 bases are shared with TRBD2. The germline V gene has CDR1 SNHLY and CDR2 FYNNEI. After removal of 5 bases from V and 2 bases from J, the junction contained 4 bases not matched to a gene. This CDR3 contains 15 residues. CDR3 in amino acids: CASSRLAGVTDTQYF. Written as DNA, the CDR3 is TGTGCCAGCAGTAGGCTAGCGGGGGTCACAGATACGCAGTATTTT.

The genes are TRBV5-4 and TRBJ2-3; 9 bases align to TRBD2. This CDR3 comprises 17 residues. The germline CDR1 and CDR2 sequences are SGHNT and YYREEE (reference sequence). The V gene end was trimmed by 2 bases and the J gene end by 5 bases; junction bases not matched to a gene: 12. The CDR3 region is CASSFPLAGGRGDTQYF. The CDR3 coding sequence is TGTGCCAGCAGCTTCCCCCTCGCGGGGGGGCGTGGAGATACGCAGTATTTT.

This clone has only a few counts. The rearrangement uses TRBV29-1 and TRBJ2-7; 7 bases map to TRBD2. Germline V lookup: CDR1 SQVTM, CDR2 ANQGSEA. Trimming took 6 bases from V and 5 from J; bases not matched to a gene: 7. The CDR3 sequence is 12 residues long. The CDR3 DNA sequence: TGCAGCGTCATAGGCGGGGGAGACGAGCAGTACTTC. Translated, it gives CSVIGGGDEQYF.

To note about this clone: Other nucleotide sequences in the sample specify the same CDR3. The rearrangement uses TRBV5-1 and TRBJ1-4, with D tentatively TRBD1 (5 bases). The CDR3 totals 14 residues. V was cut by 0 bases and J by 5 bases, with 8 bases left in between. Germline V lookup: CDR1 SGHRS, CDR2 YFSETQ. CDR3 sequence: CASSLAGGNEKLFF. Written as DNA, the CDR3 is TGCGCCAGCAGCTTGGCCGGGGGAAATGAAAAACTGTTTTTT.

V gene TRBV2 combines with J gene TRBJ2-7, with D maybe TRBD2 (5 bases). CDR1 and CDR2 (germline): SNHLY, FYNNEI. This CDR3 has 15 residues. V lost 1 base and J lost 5, with 15 bases in between. The CDR3 DNA sequence: TGTGCCAGCAGTGAAGATCTGGCCGGGCGGGACGAGCAGTACTTC. Protein sequence: CASSEDLAGRDEQYF.

V usage is TRBV4-1 and J usage is TRBJ2-1, with 13 bases lining up with TRBD2. The germline V gene encodes CDR1 MGHRA and CDR2 YSYEKL. J was trimmed by 8 bases and V by 1 base; bases with no gene match: 2. CDR3 size: 15 residues. Written as DNA, the CDR3 is TGCGCCAGCAGCCAAGGGACTAGCGGGGGTGATGAGCAGTTCTTC. This sequence encodes CASSQGTSGGDEQFF.

This rearrangement joins TRBV10-3 to TRBJ2-5, with a weak D call TRBD1 (6 bases). The CDR3 has 14 residues. Germline assignment: CDR1 ENHRY and CDR2 SYGVKD. V lost 4 bases, J lost 2 bases, and 11 bases lay in between. The CDR3 is CAISVSGQQETQYF. Written as DNA, the CDR3 is TGTGCCATCAGTGTCTCAGGACAGCAAGAGACCCAGTACTTC.

This clone showed up just a few times. The chain carries TRBV23-1 and TRBJ1-6; 7 positions match TRBD1. TRBV23-1 is an open reading frame, and its role is uncertain. The CDR3 is 15 residues long. The V gene end was trimmed by 9 bases and the J gene end by 7 bases; junction bases not matched to a gene: 12. In DNA, the CDR3 is TGCGCCAGTTTAGAGAAGACAGGGAAAAATTCACCCCTCCACTTT. Its protein product is CASLEKTGKNSPLHF.

This chain connects TRBV7-9 to TRBJ2-1, with 9 bases aligning to TRBD2. Germline assignment: CDR1 SEHNR and CDR2 FQNEAQ (reference sequence). Unmatched junction bases numbered 4, after V lost 1 base and J lost 0 bases. The CDR3 length is 17 residues. The CDR3 DNA reads TGTGCCAGCAGCTTAGGGTTAGCGGGAGCCTCCTACAATGAGCAGTTCTTC. Amino acids: CASSLGLAGASYNEQFF.

The chain uses TRBV27 and TRBJ1-1; 9 bases agree with TRBD1. Germline CDR1 reads MNHEY; CDR2 reads SMNVEV (reference sequence). J was trimmed by 10 bases and V by 6 bases; bases with no gene match: 9. CDR3 size: 13 residues. The CDR3 nucleotides are TGTGCCAGCAGAATCGGACAGGGGTCCCCAGCTTTCTTT. It translates to CASRIGQGSPAFF.

V gene TRBV29-1 combines with J gene TRBJ1-1, with 7 bases matching TRBD1. V lost 5 bases, J lost 0 bases, and 9 bases stayed unmatched. The CDR3 is made up of 15 amino acids. The germline V gene encodes CDR1 SQVTM and CDR2 ANQGSEA. The CDR3 spells CSVPDRSTMNTEAFF. The CDR3 DNA is TGCAGCGTTCCGGACAGGAGTACCATGAACACTGAAGCTTTCTTT.

In nucleotides, the CDR3 is TGTGCCAGCAGCTCCCAGTGGGAGGATACGCAGTATTTT. The encoded protein is CASSSQWEDTQYF. V is TRBV7-2 and J is TRBJ2-3; D might be TRBD2 (5 bases). Deletions cut 4 bases from V and 6 bases from J, with 11 bases between. The germline V gene encodes CDR1 SGHTA and CDR2 FQGNSA. The CDR3 is 13 amino acids.

The chain combines TRBV19 with TRBJ1-5; 9 bases line up with TRBD1. After removal of 3 bases from V and 7 bases from J, the junction contained 10 bases not matched to a gene. The CDR3 is made up of 16 amino acids. Germline V CDR1 and CDR2: LNHDA, SQIVND (reference sequence). CDR3 region: CASSIETGGYGQPQHF. CDR3 sequence (DNA): TGTGCCAGTAGTATTGAAACAGGGGGCTACGGCCAGCCCCAGCATTTT. The full variable domain, completed using reference TRBV19 and TRBJ1-5, is DGGITQSPKYLFRKEGQNVTLSCEQNLNHDAMYWYRQDPGQGLRLIYYSQIVNDFQKGDIAEGYSVSREKKESFPLTVTSAQKNPTAFYLCASSIETGGYGQPQHFGDGTRLSIL.

This chain joins TRBV12-5 and TRBJ2-5; TRBD2 matches at 11 bases. V dropped 5 bases and J dropped 4; count of bases not matched to a gene: 9. Germline V gene data show CDR1 as LGHNT and CDR2 as FRNRAP. The CDR3 has 16 residues. The CDR3 nucleotides read TGTGCTAGTGGTCCCCCTAGCGGGGGGATAAGAGAGACCCAGTACTTC. Translated: CASGPPSGGIRETQYF.

This clone was counted once. V gene TRBV4-1 combines with J gene TRBJ2-7, with 11 positions matching TRBD2. CDR1 is MGHRA, CDR2 YSYEKL, per germline. The CDR3 extends over 18 amino acids. V dropped 1 base and J dropped 0; count of bases not matched to a gene: 8. The CDR3 nucleotides are TGCGCCAGCAGCCAAGTTGCTAGCGGGGGGCCGAACTCCTACGAGCAGTACTTC. Amino acid sequence: CASSQVASGGPNSYEQYF.

The J gene is TRBJ2-1, the V gene TRBV27, with TRBD1 as a possible D gene (5 bases). This CDR3 is built from 14 residues. Trimming left V 6 bases short and J 2 bases short, with 11 bases between. Germline values: CDR1 MNHEY, CDR2 SMNVEV (reference sequence). The CDR3 nucleotides are TGTGCCAGCAGAGGGGCCGTAACCTACAATGAGCAGTTCTTC. Residues: CASRGAVTYNEQFF.

Of note for this clone: Compared with germline, one end of the junction differs, possibly owing to a read error. The chain is built from TRBV2 and TRBJ2-7; 9 nucleotides align to TRBD1. CDR3 length equals 12 residues. Germline CDR1 is SNHLY and CDR2 is FYNNEI. This CDR3 reads CASSADRGFPNF. CDR3 bases: TGTGCCAGCAGTGCAGACAGGGGGTTTCCGAACTTC.

This clone was seen a handful of times. This chain connects TRBV5-6 to TRBJ1-3; the D gene is possibly TRBD1 (5 bases). The V gene's germline CDR1 is SGHDT and CDR2 YYEEEE. V lost 0 bases and J lost 3, with 10 bases in between. The CDR3 consists of 15 residues. The CDR3 coding sequence is TGTGCCAGCAGCTTGGGAAGCACAGGTGGAAACACCATATATTTT. It yields the protein CASSLGSTGGNTIYF.

The CDR3 reads CASSSTGESITYEQYF. CDR3 bases: TGTGCCAGCAGCTCGACAGGGGAAAGCATTACCTACGAGCAGTACTTC. The chain joins TRBV7-9 to TRBJ2-7, with TRBD1 matching over 8 bases. This CDR3 is 16 amino acids long. The V and J ends lost 4 bases and 2 bases, in that order; junction bases with no gene match: 10. CDR1 and CDR2 from the germline V gene are SEHNR and FQNEAQ (reference sequence).

The chain employs TRBV2 and TRBJ2-7; 7 bases match TRBD1. Germline V CDR1 and CDR2: SNHLY, FYNNEI. V was clipped by 5 bases and J by 2 bases; unmatched bases: 3. The CDR3 is 13 amino acids. CDR3 DNA sequence: TGTGCCAGCAGTCAGGACAGGACCTACGAGCAGTACTTC. Amino acid sequence: CASSQDRTYEQYF.

The chain is built from TRBV9 and TRBJ2-7, with D unclear. Germline CDR1 is SGDLS and CDR2 is YYNGEE. Trimming shortened V by 0 bases and J by 1 base, and 5 bases separated the two germline ends. This CDR3 is built from 13 residues. In DNA, the CDR3 is TGTGCCAGCAGCGTAGGGCCGTCCTACGAGCAGTACTTC. This codes for CASSVGPSYEQYF.

This clone was recorded many times. The rearrangement joins TRBV4-3 to TRBJ1-2; maybe TRBD1 (5 bases). This CDR3 is built from 15 residues. Trimming shortened V by 1 base and J by 5 bases, and 14 bases separated the two germline ends. Germline CDR1 reads LGHNA; CDR2 reads YSLEER. Here the CDR3 DNA reads TGCGCCAGCAGCCAAGGGTCGGGGGATCCGTATGGCTACACCTTC. It codes for CASSQGSGDPYGYTF.

The sample holds one count of this clone. One end of the junction is discordant with germline, which a read error may explain. V usage is TRBV7-7 and J usage is TRBJ1-5; maybe TRBD1 (5 bases). The germline gives CDR1 SSHAT, CDR2 FNYEAQ (reference sequence). The CDR3 is 12 residues long. CDR3: CASSHRGQPQHF. CDR3 sequence (DNA): TGTGCTAGCAGCCACCGGGGGCAGCCCCAGCATTTT.

This chain uses TRBV5-1 with TRBJ2-2; 8 bases map to TRBD1. V dropped 3 bases and J dropped 4; count of bases not matched to a gene: 2. Germline-derived CDR1 and CDR2 are SGHRS and YFSETQ. The CDR3 covers 14 residues. CDR3 bases: TGCGCCAGCAGCTCGACAGGGGCCACCGGGGAGCTGTTTTTT. Amino acids: CASSSTGATGELFF. Supplemented by reference TRBV5-1 and TRBJ2-2, the full variable domain reads KAGVTQTPRYLIKTRGQQVTLSCSPISGHRSVSWYQQTPGQGLQFLFEYFSETQRNKGNFPGRFSGRQFSNSRSEMNVSTLELGDSALYLCASSSTGATGELFFGEGSRLTVL.